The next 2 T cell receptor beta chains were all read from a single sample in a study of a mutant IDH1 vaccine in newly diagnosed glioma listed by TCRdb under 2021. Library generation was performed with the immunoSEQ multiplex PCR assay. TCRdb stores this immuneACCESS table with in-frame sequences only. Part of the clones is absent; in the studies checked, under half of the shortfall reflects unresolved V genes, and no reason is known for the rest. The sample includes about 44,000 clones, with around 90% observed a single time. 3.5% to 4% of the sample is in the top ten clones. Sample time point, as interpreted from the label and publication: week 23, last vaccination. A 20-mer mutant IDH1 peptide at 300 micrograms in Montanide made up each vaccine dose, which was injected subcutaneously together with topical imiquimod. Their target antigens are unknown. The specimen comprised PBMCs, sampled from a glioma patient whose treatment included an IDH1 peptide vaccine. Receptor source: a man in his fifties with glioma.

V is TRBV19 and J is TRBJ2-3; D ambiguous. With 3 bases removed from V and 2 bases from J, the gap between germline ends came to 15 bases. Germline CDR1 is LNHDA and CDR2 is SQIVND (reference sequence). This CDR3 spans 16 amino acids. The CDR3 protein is CASSIGLYGATDTQYF. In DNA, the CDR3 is TGTGCCAGTAGTATCGGCCTTTATGGAGCCACAGATACGCAGTATTTT. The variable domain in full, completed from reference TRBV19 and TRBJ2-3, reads DGGITQSPKYLFRKEGQNVTLSCEQNLNHDAMYWYRQDPGQGLRLIYYSQIVNDFQKGDIAEGYSVSREKKESFPLTVTSAQKNPTAFYLCASSIGLYGATDTQYFGPGTRLTVL.

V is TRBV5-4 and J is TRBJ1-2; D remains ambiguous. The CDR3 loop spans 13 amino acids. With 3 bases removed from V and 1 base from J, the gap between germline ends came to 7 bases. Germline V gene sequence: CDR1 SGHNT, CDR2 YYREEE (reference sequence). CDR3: CASSSDGNYGYTF. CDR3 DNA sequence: TGTGCCAGCAGCTCGGACGGTAACTATGGCTACACCTTC.